Presented here are 14 T cell receptor beta chains from one specimen sequenced in a study of blood T cell repertoires in COVID-19 (dated by TCRdb to about 2020). Libraries were built with the immunoSEQ multiplex PCR assay. Drawn from immuneACCESS, this table holds only the in-frame rearrangements with V and J called that TCRdb kept. Clones are partly lost; checked studies trace under half to an unresolved V gene and leave the rest unexplained. This sample has 200,000 to 250,000 clones in its table, and about four fifths of those were observed once. Together, the top ten hold roughly 1.8% of the sample. The sequencing sample was made of PBMCs or T cells enriched from blood (not recorded which). These receptors were obtained from a man aged 60 to 69 who had recovered from COVID-19.

The chain's CDR3 is CASSGTGGRETQYF. In nucleotides, the CDR3 is TGTGCCAGCAGCGGGACAGGGGGGAGAGAGACCCAGTACTTC. The chain combines TRBV4-2 with TRBJ2-5; TRBD1 aligns across 11 bases. CDR1 and CDR2 from the germline V gene are LGHNA and YNFKEQ. The CDR3 is 14 amino acids. Losses at the gene ends were 5 bases for V and 4 bases for J; bases not matched to a gene: 3.

The V gene is TRBV11-2, the J gene TRBJ2-1; D is possibly TRBD2 (5 bases). V was cut by 8 bases and J by 5 bases, with 19 bases left in between. This CDR3 comprises 15 residues. Germline loops: CDR1 SGHAT, CDR2 FQNNGV. CDR3 DNA sequence: TGTGCCAGCCGCGATAGGAGGTATTCGGACAATGAGCAGTTCTTC. Protein sequence: CASRDRRYSDNEQFF.

The rearrangement links TRBV19 to TRBJ2-7; TRBD1 agrees at 7 bases. V lost 3 bases and J lost 5; bases outside the gene matches: 7. The CDR3 sequence is 14 residues long. CDR1 is LNHDA and CDR2 is SQIVND in the germline V gene (reference sequence). CDR3 residues: CASSMVGGINEQYF. For the CDR3, the DNA is TGTGCCAGTAGTATGGTAGGGGGCATCAACGAGCAGTACTTC.

This clone was counted between two and nine times. The J gene is TRBJ2-3, the V gene TRBV2; tentatively, D is TRBD2 (6 bases). Trimming pared 6 bases from V and 5 bases from J, leaving 12 bases between. CDR3 length: 13 amino acids. The germline CDR1 and CDR2 sequences are SNHLY and FYNNEI. The CDR3 reads CASSLGTLDTQYF. The CDR3 DNA sequence: TGTGCCAGCAGCCTGGGGACTTTAGATACGCAGTATTTT.

This chain joins TRBV7-9 and TRBJ1-1, with 7 bases that match TRBD1. J gave up 2 bases and V 0 bases, and 3 bases lay outside the gene matches. CDR3 length: 15 amino acids. CDR1 is SEHNR and CDR2 is FQNEAQ in the germline V gene (reference sequence). The CDR3 DNA is TGTGCCAGCAGCTTAGCGGGACAGACAAACACTGAAGCTTTCTTT. Translating gives CASSLAGQTNTEAFF.

This clone was recorded once. The chain has TRBV6-5 and TRBJ2-6; D is undetermined. With 8 bases removed from V and 0 bases from J, the gap between germline ends came to 8 bases. The CDR3 runs to 14 residues. Germline V gene sequence: CDR1 MNHEY, CDR2 SVGAGI. The CDR3 DNA is TGTGCCAGCGTTCAAATCTCTGGGGCCAACGTCCTGACTTTC. Its protein product is CASVQISGANVLTF.

CDR3 nucleotides: TGTGCCAGTAGCCCTAGGCAGGGCGGTGGCTACACCTTC. Its protein is CASSPRQGGGYTF. The chain couples TRBV19 to TRBJ1-2, with TRBD1 as a possible D gene (5 bases). Trimming took off 6 bases at V and 7 bases at J, with 15 bases between the two ends. The CDR3 consists of 13 residues. Germline CDR1 reads LNHDA; CDR2 reads SQIVND (reference sequence).

V and J are TRBV18 and TRBJ2-7; D uncertain. This CDR3 spans 12 amino acids. Trimming took off 5 bases at V and 0 bases at J, with 5 bases between the two ends. The V gene's germline CDR1 is KGHSH and CDR2 LQKENI. The CDR3 DNA is TGTGCCAGCTCAGTAGCCTCCTACGAGCAGTACTTC. It is translated as CASSVASYEQYF.

This clone appeared a single time. This chain joins TRBV2 and TRBJ1-5, with D possibly TRBD1 on 5 matching bases. CDR1 is SNHLY, CDR2 FYNNEI, per germline. The V and J ends lost 2 bases and 3 bases respectively, with 8 bases between them. The CDR3 sequence is 14 residues long. CDR3 residues: CASSEQGYNQPQHF. The CDR3 DNA reads TGTGCCAGCAGTGAACAGGGCTACAATCAGCCCCAGCATTTT.

V is TRBV7-2 and J is TRBJ2-2; TRBD2 is a possible D gene (6 bases). V lost 4 bases to trimming and J lost 2 bases, with 14 bases between them. The CDR3 covers 16 residues. In germline, CDR1 is SGHTA, CDR2 FQGNSA. CDR3 DNA sequence: TGTGCCAGCAGCTCGCAACCGGGAGCTAACACCGGGGAGCTGTTTTTT. This codes for CASSSQPGANTGELFF.

The chain couples TRBV6-2 or TRBV6-3 to TRBJ2-2; D not certain. Germline values: CDR1 MNHEY, CDR2 SVGEGT. The V end lost 6 bases, the J end lost 3 bases, and 11 bases lay between the germline ends. The CDR3 is 14 residues long. CDR3 DNA sequence: TGTGCCAGCAGCCGTAGCTCCGACACCGGGGAGCTGTTTTTT. Protein product: CASSRSSDTGELFF.

CDR3 residues: CASSANLGLAGVSYEQYF. In DNA, the CDR3 is TGTGCCAGCTCAGCAAACCTGGGACTAGCGGGTGTTTCCTACGAGCAGTACTTC. The chain combines TRBV18 with TRBJ2-7; 12 nucleotides align to TRBD2. The CDR3 sequence is 18 residues long. Germline V gene data show CDR1 as KGHSH and CDR2 as LQKENI. V shed 5 bases, J shed 1 base, and the junction held 12 bases outside the gene matches.

CDR3 in DNA: TGTGCCAGCAGCCGCCGGGAGGGGGAAGTTTACGAGCAGTACTTC. It is translated as CASSRREGEVYEQYF. The chain links TRBV7-9 to TRBJ2-7; the match to TRBD2 covers 8 bases. This CDR3 comprises 15 residues. The germline V gene encodes CDR1 SEHNR and CDR2 FQNEAQ (reference sequence). Losses at the gene ends were 5 bases for V and 4 bases for J; bases not matched to a gene: 10.

This chain uses TRBV24-1 with TRBJ1-6; D gene ambiguous. Germline-derived CDR1 and CDR2 are KGHDR and SFDVKD. This CDR3 has 13 amino acids. V shed 12 bases and J shed 0 bases, with 8 bases lying between them. The CDR3 loop is CAPQSSYNSPLHF. CDR3 coding DNA: TGTGCCCCACAAAGCTCCTATAATTCACCCCTCCACTTT.